Here is one TCR beta chain with its context. Its antigen specificity is not known. Base-call qualities are not available, and no considerably larger clone is one nucleotide away. Library prep was done by PCR. The data were produced on an Illumina HiSeq 4000. High-throughput sequencing was used to profile the CDR3 region of the TCR beta-chain in every patient. The authors processed their data as follows. Drawing on CDR3 differences between clinicopathological groups, the researchers built a classifier meant to tell apart patients with distant-metastatic papillary thyroid cancer. To measure repertoire diversity the researchers used the Shannon index, while the Morisita-Horn index served to gauge how similar the tumor and blood repertoires were. Clones were called with MiXCR by TCRdb after fastp trimmed the public reads at Q25, and only in-frame beta chains were retained. These V and J calls are TCRdb output, not the study's own analysis. The sample table contains over 20,000 clones; only one count was recorded for roughly 30% of them. Approximately 14% of the sample lies in the top ten.

This sample was included in a study of metastatic and nonmetastatic thyroid tumors (dated by TCRdb to the early 2020s). Broadly, across the study: For patients with malignant and with benign thyroid disease, the researchers compared repertoires between peripheral blood samples and tumor or nodule tissue samples. General conclusions and limits of the study: TCR beta diversity was reported as significantly higher in malignant tumors than in benign nodules, in both blood and tumor samples.

The germline V gene (reference sequence) supplies CDR1 GTSNPN and CDR2 SVGIG. The germline V and J ends show losses of 5 bases and 3 bases respectively, and no gene match explains 17 bases of the junction. From the cysteine up to the phenylalanine, the CDR3 has a length of 19 residues. The CDR3 DNA has 57 bases and is translated from base 1. Before undergoing thyroid surgery, none of the patients had been given any kind of treatment. Using T-cell receptor beta sequencing, the researchers looked back retrospectively at clinical samples from patients, gathered between the early 2010s and the late 2010s.

The chain uses TRBV30 and TRBJ2-2, and TRBD1 matches 11 of the central bases. This receptor was identified in a male donor with papillary thyroid cancer or a benign thyroid nodule (not recorded which). Some clones in this sample may be carry-over from other donors' samples. The sequenced sample consisted of tumor tissue. The DNA is as follows: TGTGCCTGGGCCATCCGGGACAGGGGGTTAAAATTCTACACCGGGGAGCTGTTTTTT. Its translation reads: CAWAIRDRGLKFYTGELFF.